This T cell receptor (beta chain) was recorded in a study of T cells after yellow fever vaccination. About the study: Any fraction with a low cell number was prepared using SMART-Seq v4 Ultra Low Input. Findings and limits, study-wide: Among primary-vaccination clones, most reappeared after the booster, at 96% for CD4 and 85% to 90% for CD8. Clonotype sharing between CD4 and CD8 compartments was small.

Template switching by 5'RACE produced TCR cDNA, adding a universal primer site and UMIs. TCRdb called the 5' RACE reads again in MiXCR, with one record for every CDR3 protein. The sample consists of approximately 12,000 distinct CDR3 sequences, about 6.1% of them appearing once. V shed 1 base and J shed 4 bases, with 7 bases lying between them. This CDR3 has 13 residues. Germline-derived CDR1 and CDR2 are LNHNV and YYDKDF (reference sequence). This clonotype occurred many times. The origin of this receptor is a man aged 25-45 years who received the YFV17D yellow fever vaccine. The rearrangement joins TRBV15 to TRBJ2-5; D is undetermined. Sample: PBMCs, either bulk or a sorted T-cell subset (CD4+, CD8+, memory, or dextramer-sorted; not recorded which), taken on the day of the yellow fever booster vaccination. DNA of the CDR3: TGTGCCACCAGCAGAGCGGCAGCAGAGACCCAGTACTTC. Protein sequence: CATSRAAAETQYF.